This T cell receptor (beta chain) derives from a study of control samples from healthy donors and cancer patients. The table came from immunoSEQ multiplex PCR; TCRdb's copy has only in-frame clones and leaves some out. The table has 79,000 or so clones, roughly nine tenths seen once. Trimming removed 2 bases from V and 1 base from J, with 11 bases in between. Germline loops: CDR1 SGHTA, CDR2 FQGNSA. CDR3 length: 15 residues. The origin of this receptor is a woman aged 50 to 65 with colorectal cancer. The V gene is TRBV7-2, the J gene TRBJ1-1; D call uncertain. The specimen sequenced was PBMCs. The CDR3 protein is CASSLRRMGNTEAFF. The CDR3 nucleotides read TGTGCCAGCAGCTTAAGGAGGATGGGGAACACTGAAGCTTTCTTT.